These 6 T cell receptor beta chains originate from one sample sequenced in a study of glioma-infiltrating T cells after dendritic cell vaccination. Profiled with immunoSEQ multiplex PCR; TCRdb holds only in-frame clones, not every one. Among 3,500 to 4,000 clones listed, 85% to 95% were seen once. Sequencing was performed on blood, taken before dendritic cell vaccination. The receptor set was obtained from a human donor with glioblastoma.

The chain uses TRBV19 and TRBJ2-1, with a possible D match to TRBD2 (6 bases). The CDR3 has 13 amino acids. Trimming took off 3 bases at V and 6 bases at J, with 9 bases between the two ends. The germline V gene encodes CDR1 LNHDA and CDR2 SQIVND (reference sequence). CDR3 DNA: TGTGCCAGTAGTATGGGGGGAGGCAATGAGCAGTTCTTC. It codes for CASSMGGGNEQFF.

The chain employs TRBV6-9 and TRBJ2-7, with 12 positions matching TRBD1. CDR3 size: 14 residues. Per the germline V gene, CDR1 is MNHGY and CDR2 is SVAAGI. The trim removed 6 bases at V and 4 bases at J, leaving 4 bases unmatched. The CDR3 region is CASSRDRGQYEQYF. The CDR3 DNA reads TGTGCCAGCAGCCGGGACAGGGGGCAGTACGAGCAGTACTTC.

This chain joins TRBV4-2 and TRBJ1-1, with TRBD1 identical over 12 bases. CDR1 and CDR2 from the germline V gene are LGHNA and YNFKEQ. The V gene end was trimmed by 4 bases and the J gene end by 2 bases; junction bases not matched to a gene: 5. The CDR3 covers 16 residues. The CDR3 is CASSRAGTGGNTEAFF. As DNA, the CDR3 is TGTGCCAGCAGCCGAGCCGGGACAGGGGGCAACACTGAAGCTTTCTTT.

The chain employs TRBV6-1 and TRBJ2-7; 9 positions match TRBD1. The CDR3 runs to 16 residues. Trimming removed 3 bases from V and 3 bases from J; junction bases left unmatched: 9. Germline CDR1 MNHNS, CDR2 SASEGT. CDR3 region: CASSDKLGQGGYEQYF. The DNA for the CDR3 is TGTGCCAGCAGTGATAAGTTGGGACAGGGCGGCTACGAGCAGTACTTC.

This chain joins TRBV10-2 and TRBJ2-7; D may be TRBD2 (6 bases). The CDR3 runs to 15 residues. Trimming took 0 bases from V and 2 from J, leaving 11 bases between them. CDR1 is WSHSY, CDR2 SAAADI, per germline. In DNA, the CDR3 is TGCGCCAGCAGTGAGTCTACCGGGAGTCCCTACGAGCAGTACTTC. It yields the protein CASSESTGSPYEQYF.

The chain joins TRBV10-3 to TRBJ1-5, with a weak D call TRBD1 (5 bases). This CDR3 has 16 residues. Germline CDR1 reads ENHRY; CDR2 reads SYGVKD. Trimming took 6 bases from V and 5 from J, leaving 20 bases between them. CDR3 in amino acids: CAIRGSGKGLDQPQHF. Here the CDR3 DNA reads TGTGCCATCAGGGGCAGTGGGAAGGGGTTGGATCAGCCCCAGCATTTT.